Below, 23 T cell receptor beta chains from the same sample are listed, as sequenced in a study of blood T cell repertoires in COVID-19. Clones were read by immunoSEQ multiplex PCR, and TCRdb kept only the in-frame ones, dropping some. The data show 200,000 to 250,000 clones, approximately 80% seen once. The sequencing sample was made of PBMCs or T cells enriched from blood (not recorded which). These receptor sequences come from a man aged 55 to 69 who had recovered from COVID-19.

This rearrangement joins TRBV5-1 to TRBJ1-1, with a possible D match to TRBD1 (5 bases). The CDR3 extends over 14 amino acids. From germline, CDR1 is SGHRS and CDR2 YFSETQ. V lost 4 bases and J lost 4, with 14 bases in between. The CDR3 bases are TGCGCCAGCAGCCCCAGGGAGGGCGGCACTGAAGCTTTCTTT. Its protein product is CASSPREGGTEAFF. Full variable domain (remainder filled in from reference TRBV5-1 and TRBJ1-1): KAGVTQTPRYLIKTRGQQVTLSCSPISGHRSVSWYQQTPGQGLQFLFEYFSETQRNKGNFPGRFSGRQFSNSRSEMNVSTLELGDSALYLCASSPREGGTEAFFGQGTRLTVV.

The chain recombines TRBV19 with TRBJ1-2; 8 bases map to TRBD1. Trimming removed 3 bases from V and 9 bases from J; junction bases left unmatched: 6. CDR1 LNHDA and CDR2 SQIVND come from the germline V gene (reference sequence). The CDR3 consists of 13 residues. CDR3: CASSMPTGVSYTF. CDR3 in DNA: TGTGCCAGTAGTATGCCGACAGGGGTGAGCTACACCTTC.

The gene calls are TRBV12-3 or TRBV12-4 and TRBJ1-1; the D is unclear. Trimming took off 3 bases at V and 5 bases at J, with 10 bases between the two ends. The CDR3 extends over 13 amino acids. CDR3 sequence: CASSFPAGTEAFF. The DNA for the CDR3 is TGTGCCAGCAGTTTCCCCGCGGGAACTGAAGCTTTCTTT.

V is TRBV15 and J is TRBJ2-2; 13 bases align to TRBD2. With 3 bases clipped from V and 5 bases from J, the junction kept 6 bases outside the gene matches. The CDR3 sequence is 17 residues long. Germline-derived CDR1 and CDR2 are LNHNV and YYDKDF (reference sequence). CDR3 in DNA: TGTGCCACCAGCAGGGGGACTAGCGGGGAAGGGACCGGGGAGCTGTTTTTT. Amino acid sequence: CATSRGTSGEGTGELFF.

This chain links TRBV7-9 with TRBJ1-4; no clear D gene. V lost 1 base and J 7 bases, leaving 10 bases between the germline ends. The CDR3 runs to 14 residues. Germline-derived CDR1 and CDR2 are SEHNR and FQNEAQ (reference sequence). CDR3 coding DNA: TGTGCCAGCAGCTTAGAGGAGCGCGTTGAAAAACTGTTTTTT. It encodes CASSLEERVEKLFF.

The chain couples TRBV2 to TRBJ2-7; 11 bases are a match to TRBD2. The CDR3 contains 16 residues. The V and J ends lost 5 bases and 0 bases, in that order; junction bases with no gene match: 6. Germline values: CDR1 SNHLY, CDR2 FYNNEI. CDR3 nucleotides: TGTGCCAGCAGTCCCCTAGCGGGGGGTACCTCCTACGAGCAGTACTTC. Its protein is CASSPLAGGTSYEQYF.

This rearrangement joins TRBV12-3 or TRBV12-4 to TRBJ2-2; no clear D gene. Trimming cost V 6 bases and J 4 bases, with 9 bases left between them. The CDR3 extends over 13 amino acids. The CDR3 spells CASSLTRTGELFF. The CDR3 coding sequence is TGTGCCAGCAGCCTGACTCGCACCGGGGAGCTGTTTTTT.

The chain employs TRBV5-6 and TRBJ2-4; 7 bases match TRBD1. Germline assignment: CDR1 SGHDT and CDR2 YYEEEE. The trim removed 3 bases at V and 0 bases at J, leaving 3 bases unmatched. The length of the CDR3 is 15 residues. As DNA, the CDR3 is TGTGCCAGCAGCTGGGGACAGCTAGCCAAAAACATTCAGTACTTC. This sequence encodes CASSWGQLAKNIQYF.

The J gene is TRBJ2-5, the V gene TRBV2; TRBD2 agrees at 11 bases. CDR3 length: 14 amino acids. V was clipped by 4 bases and J by 3 bases; unmatched bases: 1. Germline V gene sequence: CDR1 SNHLY, CDR2 FYNNEI. CDR3 sequence reads: CASSGGLAEETQYF. The CDR3 DNA is TGTGCCAGCAGTGGGGGACTAGCGGAAGAGACCCAGTACTTC.

The chain joins TRBV11-2 to TRBJ2-2; 16 bases map to TRBD2. Trimming took 5 bases from V and 1 from J; bases not matched to a gene: 4. This CDR3 spans 18 amino acids. CDR1 and CDR2 from the germline V gene are SGHAT and FQNNGV. The CDR3 loop reads CASSPGTSGGVNTGELFF. CDR3 nucleotides: TGTGCCAGCAGCCCGGGGACTAGCGGGGGGGTGAACACCGGGGAGCTGTTTTTT.

The chain joins TRBV4-2 to TRBJ1-6, with TRBD1 identical over 9 bases. With V trimmed by 3 bases and J by 1 base, 4 bases remained unmatched. CDR1 LGHNA and CDR2 YNFKEQ come from the germline V gene. This CDR3 comprises 17 residues. CDR3 protein: CASSQRQGVSYNSPLHF. The CDR3 DNA follows: TGTGCCAGCAGCCAGAGACAGGGGGTTTCCTATAATTCACCCCTCCACTTT.

In its sample, this clone was seen a few times. Other DNA sequences in the sample encode the same CDR3. The CDR3 nucleotides are TGCAGCGTTGAAGACAGGGGGGCTGAAGCTTTCTTT. It encodes CSVEDRGAEAFF. The chain links TRBV29-1 to TRBJ1-1, with 7 nucleotides matching TRBD1. Germline CDR1 reads SQVTM; CDR2 reads ANQGSEA. J gave up 6 bases and V 0 bases, and 1 base lay outside the gene matches. The CDR3 is made up of 12 amino acids.

The V gene is TRBV29-1, the J gene TRBJ2-7, with D maybe TRBD1 (6 bases). CDR1 SQVTM and CDR2 ANQGSEA come from the germline V gene. The CDR3 runs 11 residues. The V gene lost 6 bases and the J gene lost 10 bases, with 16 bases spanning the gap. In DNA form, the CDR3 reads TGCAGCGTCAAAAAACCGGGACAACAGTACTTC. As protein: CSVKKPGQQYF.

V gene TRBV5-5 combines with J gene TRBJ1-2, with 9 bases fitting TRBD1. The germline V gene encodes CDR1 SGHKS and CDR2 YYEKEE (reference sequence). The CDR3 runs to 15 residues. With 0 bases clipped from V and 7 bases from J, the junction kept 7 bases outside the gene matches. The CDR3 DNA reads TGTGCCAGCAGCTTGGACTTACAGGGGGCTGGTGGCTACACCTTC. It is translated as CASSLDLQGAGGYTF.

The chain recombines TRBV6-5 with TRBJ2-1; TRBD1 aligns across 7 bases. The germline CDR1 and CDR2 sequences are MNHEY and SVGAGI. This CDR3 has 13 residues. Trimming at V came to 7 bases and at J to 7 bases, leaving 7 bases not matched to a gene. CDR3 DNA: TGTGCCAGCAATCCGACAGGGCCAAATGAGCAGTTCTTC. Translated, it gives CASNPTGPNEQFF.

This clone was picked up a small number of times. The chain carries TRBV9 and TRBJ2-3; 7 bases map to TRBD2. CDR1 is SGDLS, CDR2 YYNGEE, per germline. The V and J ends lost 2 bases and 4 bases, in that order; junction bases with no gene match: 4. CDR3 length: 14 residues. The CDR3 bases are TGTGCCAGCAGCGTCGGACTAGTAGCAGATACGCAGTATTTT. Translating it yields CASSVGLVADTQYF. The full variable domain, completed using reference TRBV9 and TRBJ2-3, is DSGVTQTPKHLITATGQRVTLRCSPRSGDLSVYWYQQSLDQGLQFLIQYYNGEERAKGNILERFSAQQFPDLHSELNLSSLELGDSALYFCASSVGLVADTQYFGPGTRLTVL.

The V call is TRBV6-5, the J call TRBJ2-2, with D hard to call. V lost 5 bases and J 2 bases, leaving 3 bases between the germline ends. This CDR3 contains 12 residues. The germline gives CDR1 MNHEY, CDR2 SVGAGI. The CDR3 region is CASSLNTGELFF. The CDR3 nucleotides read TGTGCCAGCAGTCTTAACACCGGGGAGCTGTTTTTT.

This rearrangement joins TRBV5-5 to TRBJ2-2, with no clear D. The CDR3 is made up of 13 amino acids. The germline gives CDR1 SGHKS, CDR2 YYEKEE (reference sequence). The V end was cut by 7 bases, the J end by 5 bases, with 12 bases between. CDR3 loop: CASGRYGTGELFF. Written as DNA, the CDR3 is TGTGCCAGCGGGCGTTACGGAACCGGGGAGCTGTTTTTT. Together with reference TRBV5-5 and TRBJ2-2, the CDR3 gives the full variable domain: DAGVTQSPTHLIKTRGQQVTLRCSPISGHKSVSWYQQVLGQGPQFIFQYYEKEERGRGNFPDRFSARQFPNYSSELNVNALLLGDSALYLCASGRYGTGELFFGEGSRLTVL.

This rearrangement joins TRBV9 to TRBJ2-7, with 9 nucleotides matching TRBD1. The CDR3 runs 15 residues. Germline CDR1 is SGDLS and CDR2 is YYNGEE. V lost 0 bases, J lost 2 bases, and 3 bases stayed unmatched. CDR3 residues: CASSVGWDRAYEQYF. The DNA of the CDR3 is TGTGCCAGCAGCGTAGGTTGGGACAGGGCCTACGAGCAGTACTTC.

This chain uses TRBV19 with TRBJ2-7; D is possibly TRBD1 (5 bases). The CDR3 runs to 15 residues. Germline CDR1 reads LNHDA; CDR2 reads SQIVND (reference sequence). The germline V and J ends were trimmed by 0 bases and 4 bases, with 13 bases remaining between them. The CDR3 DNA sequence: TGTGCCAGTAGTATAGATCCTGGATCAGGGTACGAGCAGTACTTC. Its protein is CASSIDPGSGYEQYF.

The V call is TRBV7-9, the J call TRBJ1-6, with a weak D call TRBD1 (5 bases). Looked up from germline, CDR1 is SEHNR and CDR2 is FQNEAQ (reference sequence). V was cut by 6 bases and J by 10 bases, with 13 bases left in between. This CDR3 region has 13 residues. The CDR3 sequence is CASSTGPESPLHF. Written as DNA, the CDR3 is TGTGCCAGCAGTACAGGCCCTGAGTCACCCCTCCACTTT.

V usage is TRBV29-1 and J usage is TRBJ1-2, with 7 bases identical to TRBD1. The length of the CDR3 is 13 residues. Losses at the gene ends were 5 bases for V and 7 bases for J; bases not matched to a gene: 10. Germline CDR1 and CDR2: SQVTM and ANQGSEA. In DNA form, the CDR3 reads TGCAGCGTTTTCGACAGGGCTGCCTTTGGCTACACCTTC. This codes for CSVFDRAAFGYTF. Combining the CDR3 with reference TRBV29-1 and TRBJ1-2 gives the whole variable domain SAVISQKPSRDICQRGTSLTIQCQVDSQVTMMFWYRQQPGQSLTLIATANQGSEATYESGFVIDKFPISRPNLTFSTLTVSNMSPEDSSIYLCSVFDRAAFGYTFGSGTRLTVV.

This clone was seen once. This chain connects TRBV6-2 or TRBV6-3 to TRBJ1-1; possible D gene TRBD1, 5 bases. V was cut by 0 bases and J by 1 base, with 9 bases left in between. CDR3 size: 15 residues. Looked up from germline, CDR1 is MNHEY and CDR2 is SVGEGT. In nucleotides, the CDR3 is TGTGCCAGCAGTTACTCAGGGGTGGAGAACACTGAAGCTTTCTTT. This sequence encodes CASSYSGVENTEAFF.